This paragraph covers one T cell receptor (beta chain) sequence. This entry belongs to a study of blood T cell repertoires in COVID-19. Profiling relied on immunoSEQ multiplex PCR, and the TCRdb table lists in-frame clones only, not all of them. The sample has about 260,000 clones; about 89% are singletons. The source of this sequence is a man aged 40-49 years who had recovered from COVID-19. Sequenced input: peripheral blood.

This chain's CDR3 is CASSLTPSEVNEQFF. The DNA of the CDR3 is TGTGCCAGCAGCTTAACTCCTAGCGAGGTCAATGAGCAGTTCTTC. This sequence joins TRBV7-8 and TRBJ2-1; TRBD2 might be the D (6 bases). CDR3 length: 15 residues. Trimming removed 2 bases from V and 6 bases from J, with 14 bases in between. CDR1 and CDR2 from the germline V gene are SGHVS and FQNEAQ.